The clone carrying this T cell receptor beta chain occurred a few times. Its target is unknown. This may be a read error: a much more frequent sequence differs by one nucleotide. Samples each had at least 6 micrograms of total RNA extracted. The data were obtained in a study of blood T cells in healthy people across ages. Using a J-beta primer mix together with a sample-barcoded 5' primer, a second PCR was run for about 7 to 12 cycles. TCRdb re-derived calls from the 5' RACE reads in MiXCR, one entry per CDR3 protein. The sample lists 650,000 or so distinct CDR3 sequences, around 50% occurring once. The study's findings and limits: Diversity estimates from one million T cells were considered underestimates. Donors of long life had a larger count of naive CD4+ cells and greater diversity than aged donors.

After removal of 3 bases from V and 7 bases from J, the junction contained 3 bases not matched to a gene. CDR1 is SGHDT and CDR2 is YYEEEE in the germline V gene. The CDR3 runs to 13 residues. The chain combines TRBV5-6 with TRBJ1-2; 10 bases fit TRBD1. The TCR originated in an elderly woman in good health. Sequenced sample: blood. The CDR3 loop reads CASSSGTGVGYTF. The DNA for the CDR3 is TGTGCCAGCAGCTCCGGGACAGGGGTTGGCTACACCTTC.